This entry lists 27 T cell receptor beta chains sequenced from one sample in a study of shared clonotypes between healthy human individuals. Sequenced by immunoSEQ multiplex PCR; TCRdb stores in-frame clones only, minus some. Here the sample spans just over 2,000,000 clones, approximately 95% being singletons. Specimen: naive CD4+ T cells sorted from blood. The sample's subset: CD45RA+ positively selected. These receptors were obtained from a man aged 18 to 29 in good health.

V is TRBV4-2 and J is TRBJ2-1; unclear D gene. Per the germline V gene, CDR1 is LGHNA and CDR2 is YNFKEQ. The CDR3 covers 14 residues. V lost 4 bases and J 3 bases, leaving 10 bases between the germline ends. The CDR3 DNA is TGTGCCAGCAGCCCGCCCAGTAGCTACAATGAGCAGTTCTTC. Protein sequence: CASSPPSSYNEQFF.

The chain carries TRBV7-9 and TRBJ2-7; possible D gene TRBD2, 5 bases. The V end was cut by 5 bases, the J end by 0 bases, with 8 bases between. Per the germline V gene, CDR1 is SEHNR and CDR2 is FQNEAQ (reference sequence). The CDR3 covers 13 residues. The CDR3 coding sequence is TGTGCCAGCAGCCGCCGGGACTCCTACGAGCAGTACTTC. It translates to CASSRRDSYEQYF.

V usage is TRBV30 and J usage is TRBJ1-6; no firm D call. V was clipped by 5 bases and J by 5 bases, with 10 bases between them. This CDR3 contains 13 residues. In germline, CDR1 is GTSNPN, CDR2 SVGIG (reference sequence). CDR3 amino acids: CAWAGNNNSPLHF. The CDR3 DNA reads as TGTGCCTGGGCCGGGAATAATAATTCACCCCTCCACTTT.

The chain has TRBV1 and TRBJ1-5. TRBV1 corresponds to a pseudogene. This CDR3 has 17 amino acids. CDR3 in DNA: TGCACCAGCAGCCCCTCCGGTCGCCTGTATAGCAATCAGCCCCAGCATTTT. Its protein is CTSSPSGRLYSNQPQHF.

V and J are TRBV2 and TRBJ2-1; 8 positions match TRBD2. The CDR3 contains 14 residues. The V segment lost 6 bases and the J segment 3 bases; nucleotides outside the gene matches: 4. Germline CDR1 is SNHLY and CDR2 is FYNNEI. The CDR3 is CASRARGDYNEQFF. CDR3 DNA sequence: TGTGCCAGCAGGGCGCGGGGGGACTACAATGAGCAGTTCTTC.

This rearrangement joins TRBV27 to TRBJ2-3; 12 bases are shared with TRBD2. The V segment lost 2 bases and the J segment 6 bases; nucleotides outside the gene matches: 6. This CDR3 has 16 residues. CDR1 and CDR2 from the germline V gene are MNHEY and SMNVEV (reference sequence). As DNA, the CDR3 is TGTGCCAGCAGTTTACCTAGCGGGGGGGCTGTGGATACGCAGTATTTT. This gives the protein CASSLPSGGAVDTQYF.

The chain recombines TRBV5-1 with TRBJ1-2; D gene unclear. V was trimmed by 4 bases and J by 4 bases, leaving 14 bases between them. Looked up from germline, CDR1 is SGHRS and CDR2 is YFSETQ. The CDR3 runs to 14 residues. CDR3 protein: CASSPLEARYGYTF. The CDR3, as DNA: TGCGCCAGCAGCCCTCTAGAGGCTCGCTATGGCTACACCTTC.

V and J are TRBV10-3 and TRBJ2-1; tentatively, D is TRBD2 (5 bases). The V and J ends lost 11 bases and 8 bases respectively, with 13 bases between them. Germline values: CDR1 ENHRY, CDR2 SYGVKD. The CDR3 totals 11 residues. The CDR3 DNA reads TGTGCCGTGCGGGCCGCCGATGAGCAGTTCTTC. Translating it yields CAVRAADEQFF.

The DNA for the CDR3 is TGCGCCAGCAAAGACAGGTCCGCGAACACCGGGGAGCTGTTTTTT. It specifies CASKDRSANTGELFF. This rearrangement joins TRBV5-1 to TRBJ2-2, with D possibly being TRBD1 (6 bases). The V and J ends lost 6 bases and 0 bases respectively, with 12 bases between them. CDR1 and CDR2 from the germline V gene are SGHRS and YFSETQ. This CDR3 is 15 amino acids long.

The gene calls are TRBV30 and TRBJ2-1; the match to TRBD2 covers 7 bases. Germline CDR1 GTSNPN, CDR2 SVGIG (reference sequence). With 3 bases clipped from V and 5 bases from J, the junction kept 13 bases outside the gene matches. The CDR3 has 16 amino acids. CDR3 loop: CAWSTKGERGNNEQFF. DNA of the CDR3: TGTGCCTGGAGCACGAAAGGGGAGCGGGGAAACAATGAGCAGTTCTTC.

The J gene is TRBJ2-7, the V gene TRBV9; D perhaps matches TRBD2 (7 bases). CDR1 SGDLS and CDR2 YYNGEE come from the germline V gene. The CDR3 covers 18 residues. Deletions cut 3 bases from V and 4 bases from J, with 26 bases between. CDR3 region: CASSEGGRASGDDYEQYF. DNA for the CDR3: TGTGCCAGCAGCGAAGGGGGGAGGGCTAGCGGAGATGATTACGAGCAGTACTTC.

This chain uses TRBV30 with TRBJ2-5, with D perhaps matching TRBD2 (6 bases). V lost 7 bases and J lost 4, with 13 bases in between. CDR1 and CDR2 from the germline V gene are GTSNPN and SVGIG (reference sequence). CDR3 length equals 12 residues. The CDR3 protein is CALHMGGETQYF. In DNA form, the CDR3 reads TGTGCCTTACATATGGGGGGAGAGACCCAGTACTTC.

The chain links TRBV30 to TRBJ1-2; possible D gene TRBD1, 5 bases. The germline V and J ends were trimmed by 4 bases and 8 bases, with 14 bases remaining between them. This CDR3 is built from 12 residues. CDR1 GTSNPN and CDR2 SVGIG come from the germline V gene (reference sequence). In DNA form, the CDR3 reads TGTGCCTGGAAGGCGGGGCAGCAAGGCTACACCTTC. Residues: CAWKAGQQGYTF. Complete variable domain (other parts from reference TRBV30 and TRBJ1-2): SQTIHQWPATLVQPVGSPLSLECTVEGTSNPNLYWYRQAAGRGLQLLFYSVGIGQISSEVPQNLSASRPQDRQFILSSKKLLLSDSGFYLCAWKAGQQGYTFGSGTRLTVV.

The DNA for the CDR3 is TGTGCCAGCAGTCGGACAGGGCTGAGCTCCTACGAGCAGTACTTC. Protein sequence: CASSRTGLSSYEQYF. J is TRBJ2-7 and V is TRBV25-1; 8 positions match TRBD1. This CDR3 has 15 amino acids. V lost 5 bases, J lost 0 bases, and 6 bases stayed unmatched. The germline V gene encodes CDR1 MGHDK and CDR2 SYGVNS.

The chain links TRBV28 to TRBJ1-2; D is unclear. The CDR3 spans 12 residues. Germline values: CDR1 MDHEN, CDR2 SYDVKM. The V gene lost 2 bases and the J gene lost 5 bases, with 6 bases spanning the gap. The chain's CDR3 is CASSLAAYGYTF. CDR3 coding DNA: TGTGCCAGCAGTTTAGCGGCTTATGGCTACACCTTC.

The rearrangement joins TRBV30 to TRBJ2-7; TRBD1 aligns across 9 bases. In germline, CDR1 is GTSNPN, CDR2 SVGIG (reference sequence). With 3 bases clipped from V and 0 bases from J, the junction kept 3 bases outside the gene matches. The CDR3 is made up of 14 amino acids. The CDR3 is CAWRGTGSSYEQYF. The DNA for the CDR3 is TGTGCCTGGAGGGGGACAGGGAGCTCCTACGAGCAGTACTTC.

This clone was seen a single time. This CDR3 reads CASSPGTGFYGYTF. CDR3 DNA: TGTGCCAGCAGCCCGGGGACAGGCTTCTATGGCTACACCTTC. The J gene is TRBJ1-2, the V gene TRBV7-9; TRBD1 matches at 8 bases. The trim removed 5 bases at V and 4 bases at J, leaving 6 bases unmatched. Germline CDR1 SEHNR, CDR2 FQNEAQ (reference sequence). The CDR3 spans 14 residues.

This clone was found many times. V and J are TRBV6-6 and TRBJ2-7; tentative D call: TRBD2 (5 bases). V was shortened by 4 bases and J by 4 bases, with 14 bases between the two germline ends. Germline loops: CDR1 MNHNY, CDR2 SVGAGI (reference sequence). The CDR3 has 14 amino acids. The CDR3 reads CASSLPGSKYEQYF. In DNA, the CDR3 is TGTGCCAGCAGTTTACCGGGAAGTAAGTACGAGCAGTACTTC.

The chain recombines TRBV5-1 with TRBJ1-6, with D possibly being TRBD1 (5 bases). The CDR3 is 16 residues long. From germline, CDR1 is SGHRS and CDR2 YFSETQ. Trimming removed 0 bases at V and 6 bases at J, with 13 bases between. The CDR3 bases are TGCGCCAGCAGCTTGGCGGGGCTCTCGGTTAATTCACCCCTCCACTTT. Protein product: CASSLAGLSVNSPLHF.

This chain uses TRBV18 with TRBJ2-7; D is ambiguous. V was pared by 0 bases and J by 3 bases, with 9 bases between. This CDR3 has 14 amino acids. CDR1 KGHSH and CDR2 LQKENI come from the germline V gene. CDR3 region: CASSPPGSFYEQYF. In DNA form, the CDR3 reads TGTGCCAGCTCACCACCGGGCAGCTTCTACGAGCAGTACTTC.

The chain recombines TRBV4-3 with TRBJ2-7, with 12 bases identical to TRBD2. V gave up 1 base and J gave up 7 bases; unmatched junction bases: 5. This CDR3 is built from 15 residues. Germline CDR1 reads LGHNA; CDR2 reads YSLEER. The CDR3 region has the DNA TGCGCCAGCAGCCAAGGACTAGCGGGAGCTTGGGAGCAGTACTTC. Protein sequence: CASSQGLAGAWEQYF.

In nucleotides, the CDR3 is TGTGCCACCAGCAGATGGGACAGGGGGCACCACGAGCAGTACTTC. This gives the protein CATSRWDRGHHEQYF. This rearrangement joins TRBV15 to TRBJ2-7, with 12 bases fitting TRBD1. CDR1 LNHNV and CDR2 YYDKDF come from the germline V gene (reference sequence). This CDR3 is 15 amino acids long. Unmatched junction bases numbered 4, after V lost 2 bases and J lost 5 bases.

J is TRBJ2-5 and V is TRBV30; 9 nucleotides align to TRBD2. Germline V CDR1 and CDR2: GTSNPN, SVGIG (reference sequence). V was clipped by 2 bases and J by 2 bases; unmatched bases: 3. The CDR3 consists of 14 residues. The CDR3 DNA follows: TGTGCCTGGAGTCCTGGACTAGCGCAAGAGACCCAGTACTTC. Its protein product is CAWSPGLAQETQYF.

V is TRBV30 and J is TRBJ2-1; 10 positions match TRBD2. Trimming removed 0 bases from V and 0 bases from J; junction bases left unmatched: 2. Per the germline V gene, CDR1 is GTSNPN and CDR2 is SVGIG (reference sequence). The CDR3 consists of 16 residues. In DNA form, the CDR3 reads TGTGCCTGGAGTGTTAGACTAGCGGGCTCCTACAATGAGCAGTTCTTC. Its protein product is CAWSVRLAGSYNEQFF. The full variable domain, in which reference TRBV30 and TRBJ2-1 provide the parts outside the CDR3, is SQTIHQWPATLVQPVGSPLSLECTVEGTSNPNLYWYRQAAGRGLQLLFYSVGIGQISSEVPQNLSASRPQDRQFILSSKKLLLSDSGFYLCAWSVRLAGSYNEQFFGPGTRLTVL.

V is TRBV5-6 and J is TRBJ2-3; no clear D. This CDR3 is built from 13 residues. The germline V and J ends were trimmed by 4 bases and 6 bases, with 12 bases remaining between them. Germline CDR1 and CDR2: SGHDT and YYEEEE. The CDR3 nucleotides read TGTGCCAGCAGCCTGATTAGCATGGATACGCAGTATTTT. Translating gives CASSLISMDTQYF.

This chain uses TRBV6-5 with TRBJ2-7; 7 nucleotides align to TRBD2. The CDR3 has 14 residues. Losses at the gene ends were 2 bases for V and 3 bases for J; bases not matched to a gene: 4. CDR1 MNHEY and CDR2 SVGAGI come from the germline V gene. This chain's CDR3 is CASSYVSGNYEQYF. The CDR3 nucleotides read TGTGCCAGCAGTTACGTCAGCGGGAACTACGAGCAGTACTTC.

The chain couples TRBV30 to TRBJ1-2; D is uncertain. CDR3 length: 12 residues. Germline V gene sequence: CDR1 GTSNPN, CDR2 SVGIG (reference sequence). Trimming took 2 bases from V and 8 from J, leaving 12 bases between them. The CDR3 is CAWSPGNGGYTF. As DNA, the CDR3 is TGTGCCTGGAGTCCGGGGAACGGCGGCTACACCTTC.